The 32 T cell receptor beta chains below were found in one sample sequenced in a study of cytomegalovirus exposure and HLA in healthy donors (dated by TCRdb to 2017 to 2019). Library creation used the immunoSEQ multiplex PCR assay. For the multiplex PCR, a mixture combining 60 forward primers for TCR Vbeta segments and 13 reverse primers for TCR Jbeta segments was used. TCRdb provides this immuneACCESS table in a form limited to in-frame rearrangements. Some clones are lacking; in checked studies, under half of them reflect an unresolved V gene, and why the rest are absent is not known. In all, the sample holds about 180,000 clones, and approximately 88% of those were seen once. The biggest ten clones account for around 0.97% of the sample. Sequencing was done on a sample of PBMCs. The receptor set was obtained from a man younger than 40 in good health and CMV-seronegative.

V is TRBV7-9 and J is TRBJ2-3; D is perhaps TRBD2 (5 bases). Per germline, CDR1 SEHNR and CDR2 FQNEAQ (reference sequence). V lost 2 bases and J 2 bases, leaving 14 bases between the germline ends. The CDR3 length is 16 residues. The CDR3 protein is CASSLFTGFPTDTQYF. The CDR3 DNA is TGTGCCAGCAGCTTATTTACGGGGTTCCCCACAGATACGCAGTATTTT.

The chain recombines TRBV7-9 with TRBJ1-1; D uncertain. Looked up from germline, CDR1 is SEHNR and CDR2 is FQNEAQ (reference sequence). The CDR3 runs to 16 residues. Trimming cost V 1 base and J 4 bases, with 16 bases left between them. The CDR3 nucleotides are TGTGCCAGCAGCTTAGTACCCGGGGAGGTCGGCACTGAAGCTTTCTTT. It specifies CASSLVPGEVGTEAFF.

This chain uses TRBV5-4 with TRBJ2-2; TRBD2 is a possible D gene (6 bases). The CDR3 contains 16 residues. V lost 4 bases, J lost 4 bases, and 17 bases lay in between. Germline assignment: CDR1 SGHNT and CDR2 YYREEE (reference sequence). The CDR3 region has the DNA TGTGCCAGCAGCGAGGACCTCCCCGGGGGCACCGGGGAGCTGTTTTTT. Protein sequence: CASSEDLPGGTGELFF.

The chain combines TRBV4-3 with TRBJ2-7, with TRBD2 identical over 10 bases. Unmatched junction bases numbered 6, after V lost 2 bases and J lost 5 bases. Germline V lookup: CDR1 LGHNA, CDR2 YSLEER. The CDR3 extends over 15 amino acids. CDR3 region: CASSQLAGVRNEQYF. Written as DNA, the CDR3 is TGCGCCAGCAGCCAACTAGCGGGAGTTCGCAACGAGCAGTACTTC.

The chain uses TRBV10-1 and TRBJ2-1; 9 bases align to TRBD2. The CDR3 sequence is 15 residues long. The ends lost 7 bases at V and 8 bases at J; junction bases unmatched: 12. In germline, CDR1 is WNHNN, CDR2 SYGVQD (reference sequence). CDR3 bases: TGCGCCAGCACGAGCGGGAGGACCCTACTCGATGAGCAGTTCTTC. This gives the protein CASTSGRTLLDEQFF.

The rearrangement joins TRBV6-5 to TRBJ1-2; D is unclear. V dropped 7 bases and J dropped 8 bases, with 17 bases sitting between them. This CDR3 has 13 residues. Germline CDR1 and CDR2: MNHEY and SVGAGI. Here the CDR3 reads CASTPDTARGYTF. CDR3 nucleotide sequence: TGTGCCAGCACACCTGACACCGCCAGGGGCTACACCTTC.

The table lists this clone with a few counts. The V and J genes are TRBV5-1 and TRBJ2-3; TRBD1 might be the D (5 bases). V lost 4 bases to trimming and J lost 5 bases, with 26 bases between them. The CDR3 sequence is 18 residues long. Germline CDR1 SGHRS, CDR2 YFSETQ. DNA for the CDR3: TGCGCCAGCAGCCGTAACCGAGGTTCGGACACACTGGGAGATACGCAGTATTTT. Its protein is CASSRNRGSDTLGDTQYF.

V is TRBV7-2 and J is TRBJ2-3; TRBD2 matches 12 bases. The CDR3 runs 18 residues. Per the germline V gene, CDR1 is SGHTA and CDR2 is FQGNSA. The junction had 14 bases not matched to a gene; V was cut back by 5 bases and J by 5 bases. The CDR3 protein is CASSPYPRTSGNLDTQYF. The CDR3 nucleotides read TGTGCCAGCAGCCCTTACCCTCGGACTAGCGGGAATTTAGATACGCAGTATTTT.

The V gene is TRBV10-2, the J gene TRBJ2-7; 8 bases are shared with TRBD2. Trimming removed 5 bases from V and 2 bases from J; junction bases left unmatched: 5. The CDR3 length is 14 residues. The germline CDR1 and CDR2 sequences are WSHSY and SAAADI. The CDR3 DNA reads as TGCGCCAGCAGTCTTAGCGGGACCACCTACGAGCAGTACTTC. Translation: CASSLSGTTYEQYF.

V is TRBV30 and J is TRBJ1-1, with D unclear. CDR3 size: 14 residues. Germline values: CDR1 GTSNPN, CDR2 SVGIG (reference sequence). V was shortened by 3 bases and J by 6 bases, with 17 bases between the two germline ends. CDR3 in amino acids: CAWSPGWSSPEAFF. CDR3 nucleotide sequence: TGTGCCTGGAGCCCCGGTTGGTCAAGCCCTGAAGCTTTCTTT.

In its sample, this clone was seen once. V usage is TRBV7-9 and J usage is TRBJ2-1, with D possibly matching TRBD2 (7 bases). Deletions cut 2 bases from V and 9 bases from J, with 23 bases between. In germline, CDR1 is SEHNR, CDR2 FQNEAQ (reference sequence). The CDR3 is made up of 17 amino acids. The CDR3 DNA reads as TGTGCCAGCAGCTTATATGGGGGGGGAGACGGAGGGGGTGAGCAGTTCTTC. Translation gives CASSLYGGGDGGGEQFF.

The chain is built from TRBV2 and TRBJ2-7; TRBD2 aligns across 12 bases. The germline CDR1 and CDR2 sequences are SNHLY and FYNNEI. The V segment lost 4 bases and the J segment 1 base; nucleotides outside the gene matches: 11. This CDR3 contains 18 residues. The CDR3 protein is CASSVPEASGRVSYEQYF. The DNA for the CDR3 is TGTGCCAGCAGTGTTCCCGAAGCTAGCGGGAGGGTTTCCTACGAGCAGTACTTC.

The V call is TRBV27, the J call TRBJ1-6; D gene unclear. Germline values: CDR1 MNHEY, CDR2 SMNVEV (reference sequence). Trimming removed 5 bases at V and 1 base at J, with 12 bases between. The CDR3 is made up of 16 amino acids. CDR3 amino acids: CASSLSGSSYNSPLHF. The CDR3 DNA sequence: TGTGCCAGCAGTCTTAGCGGGAGTTCCTATAATTCACCCCTCCACTTT.

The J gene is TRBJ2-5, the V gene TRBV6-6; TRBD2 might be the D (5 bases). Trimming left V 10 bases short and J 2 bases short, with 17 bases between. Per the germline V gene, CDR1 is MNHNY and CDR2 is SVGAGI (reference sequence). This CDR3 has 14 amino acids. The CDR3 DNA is TGTGCCACTACATTAGCGTACCAACAAGAGACCCAGTACTTC. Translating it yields CATTLAYQQETQYF.

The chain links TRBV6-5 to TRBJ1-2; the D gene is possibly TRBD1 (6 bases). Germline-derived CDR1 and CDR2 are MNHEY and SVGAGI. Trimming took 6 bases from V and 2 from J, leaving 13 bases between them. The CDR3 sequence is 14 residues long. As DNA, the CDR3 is TGTGCCAGCAGACGAGGGGGGGGAAACTATGGCTACACCTTC. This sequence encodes CASRRGGGNYGYTF.

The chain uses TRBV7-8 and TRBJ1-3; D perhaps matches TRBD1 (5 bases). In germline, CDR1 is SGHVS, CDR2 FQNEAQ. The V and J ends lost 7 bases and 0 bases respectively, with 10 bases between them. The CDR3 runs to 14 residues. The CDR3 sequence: CASTFQGSGNTIYF. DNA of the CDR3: TGTGCCAGCACCTTTCAGGGCTCTGGAAACACCATATATTTT.

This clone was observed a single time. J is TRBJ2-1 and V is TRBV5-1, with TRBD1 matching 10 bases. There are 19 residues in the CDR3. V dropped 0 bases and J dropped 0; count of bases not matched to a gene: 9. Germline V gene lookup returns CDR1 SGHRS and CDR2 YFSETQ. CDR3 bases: TGCGCCAGCAGCTTGGCCCGGGACAGGGGCCCCAGCTCCTACAATGAGCAGTTCTTC. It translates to CASSLARDRGPSSYNEQFF.

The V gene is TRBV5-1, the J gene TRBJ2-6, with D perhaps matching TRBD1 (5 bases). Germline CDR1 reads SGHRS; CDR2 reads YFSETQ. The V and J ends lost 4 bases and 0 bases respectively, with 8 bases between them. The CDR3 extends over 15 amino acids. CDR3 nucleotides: TGCGCCAGCAGCCCGACAGACTCTGGGGCCAACGTCCTGACTTTC. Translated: CASSPTDSGANVLTF.

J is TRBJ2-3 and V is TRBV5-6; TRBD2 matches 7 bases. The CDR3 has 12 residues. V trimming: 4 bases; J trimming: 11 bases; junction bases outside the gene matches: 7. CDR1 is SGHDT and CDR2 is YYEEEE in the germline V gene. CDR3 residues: CASSLRLAQQYF. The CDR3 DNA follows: TGTGCCAGCAGCCTTCGACTAGCACAGCAGTATTTT.

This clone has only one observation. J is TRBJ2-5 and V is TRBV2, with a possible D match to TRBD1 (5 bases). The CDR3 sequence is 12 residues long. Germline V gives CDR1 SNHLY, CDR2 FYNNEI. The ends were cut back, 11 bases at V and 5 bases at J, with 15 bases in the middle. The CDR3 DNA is TGTGCCTCACACTCAGGGTTTGAGACCCAGTACTTC. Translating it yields CASHSGFETQYF.

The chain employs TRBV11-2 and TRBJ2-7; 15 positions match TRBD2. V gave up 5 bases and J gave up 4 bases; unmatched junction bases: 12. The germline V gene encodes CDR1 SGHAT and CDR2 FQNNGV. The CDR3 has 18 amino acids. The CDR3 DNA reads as TGTGCCAGCAGCCTCACCGGGACTAGCGGGGGGATTTATTACGAGCAGTACTTC. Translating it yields CASSLTGTSGGIYYEQYF. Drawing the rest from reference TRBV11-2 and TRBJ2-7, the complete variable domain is EAGVAQSPRYKIIEKRQSVAFWCNPISGHATLYWYQQILGQGPKLLIQFQNNGVVDDSQLPKDRFSAERLKGVDSTLKIQPAKLEDSAVYLCASSLTGTSGGIYYEQYFGPGTRLTVT.

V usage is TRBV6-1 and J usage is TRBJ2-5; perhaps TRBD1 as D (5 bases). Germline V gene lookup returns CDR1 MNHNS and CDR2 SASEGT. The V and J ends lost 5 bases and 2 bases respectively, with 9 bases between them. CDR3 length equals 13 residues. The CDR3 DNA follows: TGTGCCAGCAGTAACAGGAAACAAGAGACCCAGTACTTC. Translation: CASSNRKQETQYF.

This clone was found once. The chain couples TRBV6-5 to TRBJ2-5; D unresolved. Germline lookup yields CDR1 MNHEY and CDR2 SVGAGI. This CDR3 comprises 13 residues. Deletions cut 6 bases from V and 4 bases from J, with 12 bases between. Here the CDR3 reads CASRPATTETQYF. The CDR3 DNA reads TGTGCCAGCAGGCCAGCAACTACAGAGACCCAGTACTTC.

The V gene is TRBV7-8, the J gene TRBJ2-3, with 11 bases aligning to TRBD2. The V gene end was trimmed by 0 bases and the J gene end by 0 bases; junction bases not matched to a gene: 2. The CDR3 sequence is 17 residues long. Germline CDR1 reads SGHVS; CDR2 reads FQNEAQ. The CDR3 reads CASSLARTSGSTDTQYF. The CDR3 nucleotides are TGTGCCAGCAGCTTAGCGCGGACTAGCGGGAGCACAGATACGCAGTATTTT.

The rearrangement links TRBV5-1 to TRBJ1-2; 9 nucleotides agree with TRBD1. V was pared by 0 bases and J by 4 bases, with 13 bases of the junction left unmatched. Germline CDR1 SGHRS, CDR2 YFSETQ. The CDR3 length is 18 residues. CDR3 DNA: TGCGCCAGCAGCTTGGGTGGGTCAACAGGGGGCGGCGCCTATGGCTACACCTTC. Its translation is CASSLGGSTGGGAYGYTF.

The CDR3 sequence: CASSGRDRGLSGRAYEQYF. The CDR3 region has the DNA TGTGCCAGTAGTGGACGGGACAGGGGGCTTAGCGGGAGGGCCTACGAGCAGTACTTC. J is TRBJ2-7 and V is TRBV19, with D maybe TRBD1 (12 bases). Per germline, CDR1 LNHDA and CDR2 SQIVND (reference sequence). The V end lost 5 bases, the J end lost 2 bases, and 28 bases lay between the germline ends. The CDR3 runs to 19 residues.

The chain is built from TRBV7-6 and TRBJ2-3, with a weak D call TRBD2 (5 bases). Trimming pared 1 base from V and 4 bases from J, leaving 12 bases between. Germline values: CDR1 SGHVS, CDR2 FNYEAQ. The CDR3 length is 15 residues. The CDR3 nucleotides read TGTGCCAGCAGCTTAGAGGGCCCCGGGGCAGATACGCAGTATTTT. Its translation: CASSLEGPGADTQYF.

The CDR3 reads CASSLQGGGYTF. Here the CDR3 DNA reads TGTGCCAGCAGCTTGCAGGGGGGCGGCTACACCTTC. The chain combines TRBV5-8 with TRBJ1-2, with 7 bases aligning to TRBD1. J lost 8 bases, V lost 1 base, and 2 bases had no gene match. The CDR3 runs to 12 residues. Germline V gene lookup returns CDR1 SGHTS and CDR2 YDEGEE. Combining the CDR3 with reference TRBV5-8 and TRBJ1-2 gives the whole variable domain EAGVTQSPTHLIKTRGQQATLRCSPISGHTSVYWYQQALGLGLQFLLWYDEGEERNRGNFPPRFSGRQFPNYSSELNVNALELEDSALYLCASSLQGGGYTFGSGTRLTVV.

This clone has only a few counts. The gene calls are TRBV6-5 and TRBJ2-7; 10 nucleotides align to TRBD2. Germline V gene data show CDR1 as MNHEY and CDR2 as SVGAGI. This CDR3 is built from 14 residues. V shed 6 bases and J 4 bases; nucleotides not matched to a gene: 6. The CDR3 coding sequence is TGTGCCAGCAGCCCCGGGACTAGCGCTTACGAGCAGTACTTC. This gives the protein CASSPGTSAYEQYF.

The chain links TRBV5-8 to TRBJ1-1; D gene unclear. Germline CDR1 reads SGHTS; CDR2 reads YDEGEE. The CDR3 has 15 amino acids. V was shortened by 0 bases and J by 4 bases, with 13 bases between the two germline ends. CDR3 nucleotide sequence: TGTGCCAGCAGCTTGGAGGCAGACCCGGGCACTGAAGCTTTCTTT. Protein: CASSLEADPGTEAFF. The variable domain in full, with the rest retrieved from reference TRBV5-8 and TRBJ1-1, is EAGVTQSPTHLIKTRGQQATLRCSPISGHTSVYWYQQALGLGLQFLLWYDEGEERNRGNFPPRFSGRQFPNYSSELNVNALELEDSALYLCASSLEADPGTEAFFGQGTRLTVV.

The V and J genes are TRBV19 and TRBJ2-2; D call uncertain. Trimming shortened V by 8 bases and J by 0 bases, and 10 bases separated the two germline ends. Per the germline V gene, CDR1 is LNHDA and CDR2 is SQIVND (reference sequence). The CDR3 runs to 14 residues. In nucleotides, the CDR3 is TGTGCCAGTGGTCGAAAGCCGAACACCGGGGAGCTGTTTTTT. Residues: CASGRKPNTGELFF.

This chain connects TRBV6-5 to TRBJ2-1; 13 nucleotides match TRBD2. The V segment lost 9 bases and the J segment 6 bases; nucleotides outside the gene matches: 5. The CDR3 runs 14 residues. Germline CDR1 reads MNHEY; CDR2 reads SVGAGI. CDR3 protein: CASTGLAGANEQFF. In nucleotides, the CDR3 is TGTGCCAGTACAGGACTAGCGGGAGCCAATGAGCAGTTCTTC.